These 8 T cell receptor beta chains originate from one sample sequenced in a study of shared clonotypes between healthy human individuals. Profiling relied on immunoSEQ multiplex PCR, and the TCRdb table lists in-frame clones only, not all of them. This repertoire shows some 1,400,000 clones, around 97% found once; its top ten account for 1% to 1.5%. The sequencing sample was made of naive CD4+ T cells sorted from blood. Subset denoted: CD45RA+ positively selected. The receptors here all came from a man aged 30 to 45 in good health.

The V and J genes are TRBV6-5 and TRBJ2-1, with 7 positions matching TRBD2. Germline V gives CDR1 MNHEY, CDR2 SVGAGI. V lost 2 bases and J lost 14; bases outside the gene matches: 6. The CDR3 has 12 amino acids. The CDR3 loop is CASSYLRGEEFF. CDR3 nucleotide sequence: TGTGCCAGCAGTTACCTACGGGGGGAGGAGTTCTTC.

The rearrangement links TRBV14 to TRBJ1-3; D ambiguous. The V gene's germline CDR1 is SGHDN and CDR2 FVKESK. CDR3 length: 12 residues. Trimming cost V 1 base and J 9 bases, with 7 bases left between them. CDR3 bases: TGTGCCAGCAGCCAAGTTATGGCCACCATATATTTT. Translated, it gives CASSQVMATIYF. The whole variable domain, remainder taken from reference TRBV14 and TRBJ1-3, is EAGVTQFPSHSVIEKGQTVTLRCDPISGHDNLYWYRRVMGKEIKFLLHFVKESKQDESGMPNNRFLAERTGGTYSTLKVQPAELEDSGVYFCASSQVMATIYFGEGSWLTVV.

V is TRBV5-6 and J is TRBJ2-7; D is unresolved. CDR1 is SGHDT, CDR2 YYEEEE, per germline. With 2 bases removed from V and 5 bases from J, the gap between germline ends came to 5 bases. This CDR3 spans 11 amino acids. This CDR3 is CASSFLDEQYF. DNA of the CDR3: TGTGCCAGCAGCTTTTTAGACGAGCAGTACTTC. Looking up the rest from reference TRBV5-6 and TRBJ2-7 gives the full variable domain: DAGVTQSPTHLIKTRGQQVTLRCSPKSGHDTVSWYQQALGQGPQFIFQYYEEEERQRGNFPDRFSGHQFPNYSSELNVNALLLGDSALYLCASSFLDEQYFGPGTRLTVT.

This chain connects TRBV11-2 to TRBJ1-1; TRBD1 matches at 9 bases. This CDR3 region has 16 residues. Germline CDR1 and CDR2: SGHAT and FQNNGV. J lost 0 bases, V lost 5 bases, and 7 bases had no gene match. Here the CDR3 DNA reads TGTGCCAGCAGCATCGACAGGGGGACGATGAACACTGAAGCTTTCTTT. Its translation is CASSIDRGTMNTEAFF.

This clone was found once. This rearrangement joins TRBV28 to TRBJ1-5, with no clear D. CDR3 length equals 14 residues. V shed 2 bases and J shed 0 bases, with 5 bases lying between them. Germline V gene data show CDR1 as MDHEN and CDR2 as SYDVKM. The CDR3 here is CASSLMVSNQPQHF. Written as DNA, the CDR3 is TGTGCCAGCAGTTTAATGGTTAGCAATCAGCCCCAGCATTTT.

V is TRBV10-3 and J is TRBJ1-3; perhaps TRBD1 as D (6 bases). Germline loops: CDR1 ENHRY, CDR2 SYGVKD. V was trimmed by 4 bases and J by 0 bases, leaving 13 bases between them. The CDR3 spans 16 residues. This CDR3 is CAISALGQNSGNTIYF. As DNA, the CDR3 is TGTGCCATCAGTGCTCTAGGACAGAACTCTGGAAACACCATATATTTT.

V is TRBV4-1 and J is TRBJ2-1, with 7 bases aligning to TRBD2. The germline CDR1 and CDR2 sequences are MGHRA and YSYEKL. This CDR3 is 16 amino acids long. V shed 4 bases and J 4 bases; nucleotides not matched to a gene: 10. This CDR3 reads CASSPLESGAYNEQFF. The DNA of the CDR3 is TGCGCCAGCAGCCCGCTAGAAAGCGGGGCATACAATGAGCAGTTCTTC.

The CDR3 sequence is CASSAIGATNTEAFF. The CDR3 DNA sequence: TGTGCCAGCAGTGCCATAGGGGCTACGAACACTGAAGCTTTCTTT. The chain has TRBV6-5 and TRBJ1-1; D may be TRBD1 (5 bases). V was cut by 5 bases and J by 1 base, with 14 bases left in between. The CDR3 totals 15 residues. Germline CDR1 and CDR2: MNHEY and SVGAGI.